The clone carrying this TCR beta chain was counted between two and nine times. This sample is part of a study of cytomegalovirus exposure and HLA in healthy donors. 60 Vbeta and 13 Jbeta primers were used in PCR. Assay: immunoSEQ multiplex PCR; the TCRdb copy retains only in-frame clones and omits some. Of 150,000 or so clones in the sample, 73% were seen once. The source is a woman aged 18-35 years in good health and CMV-seronegative. Sequencing was done on a sample of PBMCs.

The CDR3 loop is CASCRVSMNTEAFF. As DNA, the CDR3 is TGTGCCAGCTGCAGGGTTTCCATGAACACTGAAGCTTTCTTT. The rearrangement uses TRBV5-6 and TRBJ1-1, with D possibly being TRBD1 (5 bases). The CDR3 has 14 residues. The ends were cut back, 7 bases at V and 0 bases at J, with 13 bases in the middle. The germline V gene has CDR1 SGHDT and CDR2 YYEEEE.